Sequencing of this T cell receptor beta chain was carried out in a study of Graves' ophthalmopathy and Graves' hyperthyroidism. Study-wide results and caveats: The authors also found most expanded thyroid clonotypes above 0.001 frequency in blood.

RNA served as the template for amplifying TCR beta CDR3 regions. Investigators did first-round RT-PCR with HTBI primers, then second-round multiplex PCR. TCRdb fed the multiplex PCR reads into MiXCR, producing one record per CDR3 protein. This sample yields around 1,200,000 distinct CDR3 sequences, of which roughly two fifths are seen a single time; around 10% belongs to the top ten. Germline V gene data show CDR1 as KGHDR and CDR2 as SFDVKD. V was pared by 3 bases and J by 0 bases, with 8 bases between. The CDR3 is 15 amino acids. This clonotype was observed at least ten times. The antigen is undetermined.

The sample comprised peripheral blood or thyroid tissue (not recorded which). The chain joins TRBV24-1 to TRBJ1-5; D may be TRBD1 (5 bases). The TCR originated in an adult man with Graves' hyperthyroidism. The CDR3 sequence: CATSDGALSNQPQHF. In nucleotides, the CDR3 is TGTGCCACCAGTGATGGGGCTCTTAGCAATCAGCCCCAGCATTTT.